The present entry profiles one T cell receptor beta chain with its context. It lacks a known antigen. No base quality values were provided; no much bigger clone lies one nucleotide off. This sample is drawn from a study of tumor-infiltrating lymphocytes in localized non-small cell lung cancer (dated by TCRdb to the early 2020s). About the investigation overall: Patients whose samples were collected after neoadjuvant chemotherapy, as well as both smokers and never-smokers and several histologies, were included in the cohort. In total, the ICON cohort was made up of 150 or so surgical patients who had localized non-small cell lung cancer and whose tumors were resected. A total of 50 to 65 patients were included in the paired tumor versus uninvolved lung comparison of immunoSEQ T-cell fraction. Alongside flow cytometry, multiplex immunofluorescence, RNA-seq, exome sequencing and proteomics, TCR sequencing was applied to the same patients as one of several integrated assays. Each patient contributed resected tumor tissue and uninvolved lung tissue from the same patient, described as non-adjacent to the tumor. Study-wide findings and limitations: No association of tumor T-cell fraction from TCR sequencing with recurrence-free survival was found (p = 0.61). Consistent with immunofluorescence CD3 counts, TCRbeta sequencing supported greater T cell infiltration in tumors than in uninvolved lung tissue. TCR-derived T-cell fraction did not differ between the flow cytometry-defined immunotypes IM1 (good prognosis) and IM2 (poor prognosis). Different pieces of the same tissue were used for different assays, so technical variation could not be separated from intratumor heterogeneity. Because assay coverage varied across patients depending on available tissue quantity, TCR sequencing was performed for only a subset of the cohort.

Taken from the germline V gene, the CDR1 and CDR2 loops are KGHSH and LQKENI. The CDR3 has 15 amino acids, counting the end cysteine and phenylalanine. Of the read, only the CDR3 DNA is kept; its 45 bases are in frame from base 1. V is clipped by 3 bases and J by 3 bases, and the sequence between their germline boundaries is 11 bases long. Enrollment in ICON was initiated in April 2016, and the last patient was enrolled in 2018. A subcohort of under 90 patients provided fresh tumor and matched uninvolved tissue for in-depth immune analyses, with TCR sequencing among those analyses. No cell sorting was done, and TCR sequencing was instead run on DNA isolated from bulk tissue. The T-cell fraction in tumor and uninvolved lung tissue was obtained from TCR sequencing using the immunoSEQ assay. Under the source paper's analysis protocol: For survival analysis, patients were split into high (upper tertile) and low (lower two tertiles) T-cell fraction groups and compared by log-rank test. Paired tumor versus uninvolved lung differences in T-cell fraction were tested with a signed-rank test. TCRdb mirrors the immuneACCESS table, restricted to in-frame sequences. Some clones are absent from its copies; in checked studies, under half trace to an unresolved V gene, and the reason for the others is unknown. V, J and clone size are those of that table, while D and trimming were read from the DNA. The sample table holds more than 10,000 clones, of which around 78% were seen once. The ten largest account for 4% to 5% of the sample.

This TCR derives from a human donor with non-small cell lung cancer. The chain joins TRBV18 to TRBJ2-2; perhaps TRBD1 is the D gene, with 5 bases matching. Material: lung tumor tissue. The nucleotides are TGTGCCAGCTCACCGGAGACAGCCTACACCGGGGAGCTGTTTTTT. Its protein product is CASSPETAYTGELFF. When the CDR3 is completed using the reference TRBV18 and TRBJ2-2 genes on either side, the full variable domain is NAGVMQNPRHLVRRRGQEARLRCSPMKGHSHVYWYRQLPEEGLKFMVYLQKENIIDESGMPKERFSAEFPKEGPSILRIQQVVRGDSAAYFCASSPETAYTGELFFGEGSRLTVL.